The subject of this entry is one T cell receptor beta chain. These data belong to a study of technical replicates of blood from four donors. CDR3 length: 13 amino acids. The germline CDR1 and CDR2 sequences are SGHNT and YYREEE (reference sequence). Between the trimmed V and J ends, which lost 0 bases and 3 bases, there was a span of 4 bases. Generated by immunoSEQ multiplex PCR, the TCRdb table keeps only in-frame clones and is missing some. Among about 69,000 clones listed, over 70% were seen once. The genes are TRBV5-4 and TRBJ2-1, with D unresolved. The material sequenced was PBMCs. This TCR came from a human donor in good health. Some clones in this sample may be carry-over from other donors' samples. CDR3: CASSLDSYNEQFF. Written as DNA, the CDR3 is TGTGCCAGCAGCTTGGACAGCTACAATGAGCAGTTCTTC.